The clone carrying this T cell receptor (beta chain) was picked up many times. The antigen remains unidentified. For a library built for alpha chains, this beta chain is a stray read; little rests on its size. V lost 5 bases and J lost 8; bases outside the gene matches: 8. Germline loops: CDR1 SGHTA, CDR2 FQGNSA. This CDR3 is 16 amino acids long. The data belong to a study of spatial heterogeneity in lung cancer. Study-level points and caveats: Intratumoral expanded alpha and beta TCR counts were found to track tumor mutation counts. Approximate estimated coverage of tumor T cells amounted to approximately 7.6% for alpha and roughly 14% for beta chains.

The time point denotes: sample taken at primary tumor resection. In each case, whole RNA from tumor, nontumor lung or frozen PBMC was sequenced unsorted. TCRdb reanalysed the 5' RACE reads using MiXCR and keeps one entry per CDR3 protein. Of approximately 13,000 distinct CDR3 sequences listed, approximately 4.8% were seen once; the top ten hold approximately 25%. The receptor was derived from a male donor with early-stage non-small cell lung cancer. The sequenced sample was lung tumor tissue, obtained at surgery. This sequence joins TRBV7-2 and TRBJ2-1, with 14 bases identical to TRBD2. The CDR3 sequence is CASSPFGTSGGYEQFF. In DNA form, the CDR3 reads TGTGCCAGCAGCCCCTTCGGGACTAGCGGGGGTTATGAGCAGTTCTTC.